This T cell receptor (beta chain) came from a study of human T cells and chemical hapten exposure. General study points: Following DPC sensitization, TCRs present above 1 in 1000 frequency showed no change.

This clonotype showed up just a few times. Its antigen is not identified. Regarding time point: healthy volunteer bleed at 6 weeks. Total RNA was isolated from whole blood that had not been fractionated. Unique molecular identifiers were attached to individual cDNA molecules during library preparation. In the authors' workflow: Counts of TCRs in each sample centred on a median of around 99,000 and extended from about 24,000 to 680,000. TCRdb itself ran the RACE reads through MiXCR, one entry per CDR3 protein. The V and J calls follow TCRdb's processing rather than the paper's. Of roughly 71,000 distinct CDR3 sequences in the sample, about 5.7% were seen once. The sequence was collected from a female donor in good health. Some clones in this sample may be carry-over from other donors' samples. Source material: whole blood.

CDR3 sequence: CASSLGLGTSGSLSYNEQFF. CDR3 coding DNA: TGTGCCAGCAGTTTAGGCCTCGGGACTAGCGGGAGTCTCTCCTACAATGAGCAGTTCTTC. V gene TRBV28 combines with J gene TRBJ2-1; 14 bases match TRBD2. The germline gives CDR1 MDHEN, CDR2 SYDVKM. The length of the CDR3 is 20 residues. Unmatched junction bases numbered 9, after V lost 2 bases and J lost 0 bases.